This TCR beta chain came from a study of blood T cell repertoires in COVID-19. In germline, CDR1 is LNHDA, CDR2 SQIVND (reference sequence). CDR3 size: 15 residues. Deletions cut 4 bases from V and 3 bases from J, with 15 bases between. Sequencing was performed with immunoSEQ multiplex PCR; in TCRdb, only in-frame clones are kept and a portion is missing. The repertoire holds a few hundred thousand clones, with over 75% as singletons. Material: peripheral blood. This receptor was obtained from a man in his forties or fifties with active or convalescent COVID-19. The chain uses TRBV19 and TRBJ1-1; TRBD1 might be the D (5 bases). The CDR3 loop is CASSKPGLGDTEAFF. The CDR3 region has the DNA TGTGCCAGTAGTAAACCGGGACTCGGGGACACTGAAGCTTTCTTT.